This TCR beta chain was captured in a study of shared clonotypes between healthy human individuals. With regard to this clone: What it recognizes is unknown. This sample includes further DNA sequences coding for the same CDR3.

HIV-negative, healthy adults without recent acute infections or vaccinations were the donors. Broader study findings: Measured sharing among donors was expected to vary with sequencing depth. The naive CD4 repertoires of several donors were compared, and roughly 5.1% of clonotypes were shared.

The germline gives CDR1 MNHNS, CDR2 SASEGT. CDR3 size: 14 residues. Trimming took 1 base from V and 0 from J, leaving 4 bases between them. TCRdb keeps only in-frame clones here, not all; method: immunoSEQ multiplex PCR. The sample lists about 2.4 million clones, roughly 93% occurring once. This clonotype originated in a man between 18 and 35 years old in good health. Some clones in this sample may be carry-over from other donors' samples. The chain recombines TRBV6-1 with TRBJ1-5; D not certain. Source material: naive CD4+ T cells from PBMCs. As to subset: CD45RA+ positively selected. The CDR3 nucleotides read TGTGCCAGCAGTGAAGGCTATAGCAATCAGCCCCAGCATTTT. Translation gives CASSEGYSNQPQHF.